This record looks at one TCR beta chain sequence and its context. Its cognate antigen is unknown. These data are taken from a study of cytomegalovirus exposure and HLA in healthy donors. Study-level points and caveats: Productive status was seen about 87% or about 30% of the time for most TCR beta V segments in an earlier analysis.

It was with 60 Vbeta and 13 Jbeta primers that the PCR ran. Some clones are missing from TCRdb's copy, which holds only in-frame ones; the method was immunoSEQ multiplex PCR. The table includes 150,000 or so clones, 65% to 85% detected once. As for the donors, each was a healthy bone marrow donor. The source material was PBMCs. The receptor's source is a man aged 18 to 30 in good health and CMV-seronegative.

The CDR3 DNA sequence: TGTGCCAGCAGTTTTTCAGGGGTTTCTGGGGCCAACGTCCTGACTTTC. It specifies CASSFSGVSGANVLTF. V is TRBV28 and J is TRBJ2-6, with D perhaps TRBD1 (6 bases). With 3 bases removed from V and 1 base from J, the gap between germline ends came to 10 bases. The CDR3 runs to 16 residues. Germline V gene sequence: CDR1 MDHEN, CDR2 SYDVKM.